The clone carrying this T cell receptor (beta chain) was seen a handful of times. As yet, its antigen is unknown. These data come from a study of CD8 T cells in ankylosing spondylitis. Overall study findings and caveats: Some of the motif variants had earlier been found in reactive arthritis patients' fluid and blood. From matched ankylosing spondylitis synovial fluid, disease-linked clones were reportedly recovered at significantly enriched levels. In ankylosing spondylitis blood, a motif of roughly eight highly homologous TCR beta variants appeared characteristic.

The CDR3 is 18 amino acids. Germline V lookup: CDR1 SGHAT, CDR2 FQNNGV. The ends lost 7 bases at V and 7 bases at J; junction bases unmatched: 14. Libraries of TCR beta came from quantitative 5'-RACE with molecular barcodes. MiXCR, run by TCRdb on the 5' RACE reads, gives a single entry per CDR3 protein. The sample carries a few hundred thousand distinct CDR3 sequences, 20% to 25% recorded once. This receptor was taken from a male donor with ankylosing spondylitis or in good health (not recorded which). The sample comprised blood, either unsorted or a sorted T cell fraction (not recorded which). The chain couples TRBV11-2 to TRBJ2-1; 15 bases are a match to TRBD2. CDR3 bases: TGTGCCAGCAAACTCTCCGGGACTAGCGGGGGGTTAGGTAATGAGCAGTTCTTC. Its translation is CASKLSGTSGGLGNEQFF.